A single sample gave rise to the 24 T cell receptor beta chains below, sequenced in a study of blood T cells in healthy people across ages. The authors ran a second PCR of roughly 6 to 12 cycles using a sample-barcoded 5' primer and a J-beta primer mix. MiXCR, run by TCRdb on the 5' RACE reads, gives a single entry per CDR3 protein. Found here are 1.2 million to 1.5 million distinct CDR3 sequences, 40% to 50% of them singletons; the top ten hold approximately 7.9%. The sample was blood. These receptors were collected from a woman aged 18-29 years in good health.

The rearrangement joins TRBV6-5 to TRBJ2-2; D is unclear. Trimming pared 0 bases from V and 5 bases from J, leaving 7 bases between. This CDR3 comprises 14 residues. The germline V gene has CDR1 MNHEY and CDR2 SVGAGI. This CDR3 is CASSYSRFTGELFF. In DNA, the CDR3 is TGTGCCAGCAGTTACTCGCGTTTTACCGGGGAGCTGTTTTTT.

J is TRBJ2-7 and V is TRBV11-2; 11 positions agree with TRBD2. CDR1 and CDR2 from the germline V gene are SGHAT and FQNNGV. V shed 5 bases and J 3 bases; nucleotides not matched to a gene: 6. CDR3 length: 15 amino acids. The CDR3 nucleotides read TGTGCCAGCAGCCCCGGTGGGACTAGCGGCTACGAGCAGTACTTC. Its translation is CASSPGGTSGYEQYF.

The rearrangement links TRBV5-5 to TRBJ1-5, with D possibly TRBD1 on 5 matching bases. V was cut by 2 bases and J by 7 bases, with 16 bases left in between. Germline-derived CDR1 and CDR2 are SGHKS and YYEKEE (reference sequence). The CDR3 runs 15 residues. The CDR3 coding sequence is TGTGCCAGCAGCTTCACCCGGGACTCGGGGCAGCCCCAGCATTTT. Its protein product is CASSFTRDSGQPQHF.

This clonotype appeared a few times. This chain uses TRBV3-1 with TRBJ2-3; the D is unclear. The CDR3 is 14 residues long. Trimming took 2 bases from V and 3 from J, leaving 9 bases between them. Germline CDR1 LGHDT, CDR2 YNNKEL (reference sequence). CDR3: CASSQTDVTDTQYF. CDR3 nucleotides: TGTGCCAGCAGCCAAACGGATGTGACAGATACGCAGTATTTT.

In the case of this clonotype: One junction end does not reproduce the germline sequence, and a read error may be involved. V is TRBV20-1 and J is TRBJ1-2; D is unresolved. Germline lookup yields CDR1 DFQATT and CDR2 SNEGSKA (reference sequence). This CDR3 is 14 amino acids long. The CDR3 DNA reads as TGCAGTGCTAGAGGTCCGGCAGCGAACTATGACTACACCTTC. This gives the protein CSARGPAANYDYTF.

Of note for this clonotype: At one boundary the junction diverges from the germline segment, which might be a read error. The chain couples TRBV7-3 to TRBJ2-3; weak D call: TRBD1 (6 bases). CDR3 length: 15 amino acids. Per the germline V gene, CDR1 is SGHTA and CDR2 is FQGTGA. As DNA, the CDR3 is TGTGTCAGCAGCTTTAGGGGGATCCTCACAGATACGCAGTATTTT. This gives the protein CVSSFRGILTDTQYF.

For the CDR3, the DNA is TGTGCCAGCAGCTTATTTTCTCGAGCGGTCCCCTCGTACAATGAGCAGTTCTTC. This codes for CASSLFSRAVPSYNEQFF. The chain couples TRBV7-2 to TRBJ2-1, with a tentative D call TRBD2 (5 bases). The CDR3 consists of 18 residues. CDR1 SGHTA and CDR2 FQGNSA come from the germline V gene. Trimming shortened V by 2 bases and J by 4 bases, and 21 bases separated the two germline ends.

The gene calls are TRBV7-6 and TRBJ2-5; 7 nucleotides agree with TRBD1. The CDR3 is made up of 18 amino acids. Per the germline V gene, CDR1 is SGHVS and CDR2 is FNYEAQ. The V segment lost 5 bases and the J segment 5 bases; nucleotides outside the gene matches: 20. The CDR3 nucleotides read TGTGCCAGCAGCGAGTTCTGGGAAATAACAGGGGTCGGGGAGACCCAGTACTTC. It is translated as CASSEFWEITGVGETQYF. The full variable domain, rest sourced from reference TRBV7-6 and TRBJ2-5, is GAGVSQSPRYKVTKRGQDVALRCDPISGHVSLYWYRQALGQGPEFLTYFNYEAQQDKSGLPNDRFSAERPEGSISTLTIQRTEQRDSAMYRCASSEFWEITGVGETQYFGPGTRLLVL.

This rearrangement joins TRBV3-1 to TRBJ1-2; tentative D call: TRBD1 (6 bases). Looked up from germline, CDR1 is LGHDT and CDR2 is YNNKEL (reference sequence). This CDR3 is 14 amino acids long. The germline V and J ends were trimmed by 3 bases and 1 base, with 9 bases remaining between them. The CDR3 bases are TGTGCCAGCAGCCACCTGGACAGTAACTATGGCTACACCTTC. Translation gives CASSHLDSNYGYTF.

The chain combines TRBV20-1 with TRBJ2-1; TRBD2 aligns across 8 bases. V gave up 6 bases and J gave up 9 bases; unmatched junction bases: 16. Germline V gene sequence: CDR1 DFQATT, CDR2 SNEGSKA (reference sequence). The CDR3 covers 15 residues. The DNA of the CDR3 is TGCAGTGCCCCCTCCGGGGGGGTCTCGTTCAGTGAGCAGTTCTTC. This gives the protein CSAPSGGVSFSEQFF.

The rearrangement uses TRBV28 and TRBJ2-5; tentative D call: TRBD1 (6 bases). The J call is uncertain, as TRBJ2-7 better fits the DNA end. Germline-derived CDR1 and CDR2 are MDHEN and SYDVKM. The CDR3 covers 12 residues. The CDR3 nucleotides are TGTGCCAGCGAGCGACAGGCCTACGAGCAGTACTTC. Translation gives CASERQAYEQYF.

In this sample, this clonotype turned up a few times. The rearrangement uses TRBV12-3 or TRBV12-4 and TRBJ2-1, with TRBD2 as a possible D gene (6 bases). There are 12 residues in the CDR3. V was pared by 7 bases and J by 13 bases, with 17 bases between. The CDR3 region is CASTSVQETQFF. CDR3 nucleotides: TGTGCCAGCACTAGCGTCCAAGAGACCCAGTTCTTC.

V gene TRBV10-3 combines with J gene TRBJ1-2, with 9 bases fitting TRBD1. Per germline, CDR1 ENHRY and CDR2 SYGVKD. CDR3 length: 16 amino acids. Germline trimming cut 6 bases from V and 6 bases from J; bases unmatched to any gene: 14. CDR3 nucleotides: TGTGCCATCAGGGAAACGAACGGGACAGGGTCCGATGGCTACACCTTC. Encoded protein: CAIRETNGTGSDGYTF.

The chain joins TRBV6-2 or TRBV6-3 to TRBJ2-7; TRBD1 agrees at 7 bases. The V gene end was trimmed by 8 bases and the J gene end by 0 bases; junction bases not matched to a gene: 4. The germline gives CDR1 MNHEY, CDR2 SVGEGT. This CDR3 spans 13 amino acids. This CDR3 is CASAQGVSYEQYF. The CDR3 DNA reads as TGTGCCAGCGCCCAGGGGGTCTCCTACGAGCAGTACTTC.

This clonotype has more than one count but fewer than ten. The chain couples TRBV19 to TRBJ1-1; perhaps TRBD1 as D (5 bases). The V end lost 7 bases, the J end lost 0 bases, and 9 bases lay between the germline ends. The CDR3 is made up of 13 amino acids. Germline CDR1 LNHDA, CDR2 SQIVND (reference sequence). CDR3 in DNA: TGTGCCAGTATTGGGACGGTGAACACTGAAGCTTTCTTT. Residues: CASIGTVNTEAFF.

This clonotype has a handful of counts. This chain links TRBV6-5 with TRBJ2-7; 8 bases align to TRBD1. V was pared by 6 bases and J by 2 bases, with 6 bases of the junction left unmatched. The CDR3 has 14 residues. The germline V gene encodes CDR1 MNHEY and CDR2 SVGAGI. CDR3 sequence (DNA): TGTGCCAGCAGCCTACAGGGGGGACCCTACGAGCAGTACTTC. Encoded protein: CASSLQGGPYEQYF.

The genes are TRBV24-1 and TRBJ1-2; 7 bases fit TRBD1. The ends lost 3 bases at V and 8 bases at J; junction bases unmatched: 5. This CDR3 has 13 amino acids. The germline CDR1 and CDR2 sequences are KGHDR and SFDVKD. CDR3 sequence: CATSDPLGQGYTF. CDR3 coding DNA: TGTGCCACCAGTGATCCGCTGGGACAGGGCTACACCTTC.

The chain is built from TRBV2 and TRBJ2-7; 8 positions match TRBD2. Germline V gene sequence: CDR1 SNHLY, CDR2 FYNNEI. Trimming at V came to 7 bases and at J to 3 bases, leaving 8 bases not matched to a gene. This CDR3 region has 14 residues. CDR3 DNA sequence: TGTGCCAGCACCATGGCTAGCGGGTACTACGAGCAGTACTTC. Protein product: CASTMASGYYEQYF.

The gene calls are TRBV12-3 or TRBV12-4 and TRBJ2-3, with a weak D call TRBD1 (5 bases). The CDR3 consists of 13 residues. V was cut by 8 bases and J by 4 bases, with 13 bases left in between. In DNA, the CDR3 is TGTGCCAGCCGGGCGCAGGGCGCAGATACGCAGTATTTT. It is translated as CASRAQGADTQYF.

In its sample, this clonotype was seen many times. The chain links TRBV29-1 to TRBJ2-7; 11 nucleotides agree with TRBD1. The CDR3 covers 14 residues. J lost 2 bases, V lost 5 bases, and 5 bases had no gene match. Germline CDR1 and CDR2: SQVTM and ANQGSEA. The CDR3 DNA sequence: TGCAGCGTTATGGCGGGACAGGGGGCCTACGAGCAGTACTTC. Protein product: CSVMAGQGAYEQYF.

This clonotype was recorded at least ten times. The chain carries TRBV12-3 or TRBV12-4 and TRBJ2-7; tentative D call: TRBD1 (5 bases). V was cut by 5 bases and J by 7 bases, with 9 bases left in between. The CDR3 totals 11 residues. CDR3 coding DNA: TGTGCCAGCAGTCCAAGGACAGAGCAGTACTTC. Translating it yields CASSPRTEQYF.

CDR3 DNA sequence: TGTGCCACCAGTGCTCCAGAGAACACCGGGGAGCTGTTTTTT. This codes for CATSAPENTGELFF. The chain has TRBV24-1 and TRBJ2-2, with D unresolved. The CDR3 totals 14 residues. CDR1 is KGHDR, CDR2 SFDVKD, per germline. Trimming took 5 bases from V and 1 from J, leaving 7 bases between them.

The chain carries TRBV29-1 and TRBJ1-2, with 7 nucleotides matching TRBD1. This CDR3 is built from 13 residues. The germline gives CDR1 SQVTM, CDR2 ANQGSEA. With 6 bases clipped from V and 6 bases from J, the junction kept 10 bases outside the gene matches. The CDR3 DNA is TGCAGCGTGGAGGGGAGGGGGCATGATGGCTACACCTTC. Protein product: CSVEGRGHDGYTF.

V is TRBV5-1 and J is TRBJ2-3; D is uncertain. Germline V gene lookup returns CDR1 SGHRS and CDR2 YFSETQ. The CDR3 extends over 15 amino acids. Trimming removed 2 bases at V and 2 bases at J, with 12 bases between. The CDR3 is CASSLLNAVTDTQYF. CDR3 sequence (DNA): TGCGCCAGCAGCTTATTGAATGCAGTCACAGATACGCAGTATTTT.